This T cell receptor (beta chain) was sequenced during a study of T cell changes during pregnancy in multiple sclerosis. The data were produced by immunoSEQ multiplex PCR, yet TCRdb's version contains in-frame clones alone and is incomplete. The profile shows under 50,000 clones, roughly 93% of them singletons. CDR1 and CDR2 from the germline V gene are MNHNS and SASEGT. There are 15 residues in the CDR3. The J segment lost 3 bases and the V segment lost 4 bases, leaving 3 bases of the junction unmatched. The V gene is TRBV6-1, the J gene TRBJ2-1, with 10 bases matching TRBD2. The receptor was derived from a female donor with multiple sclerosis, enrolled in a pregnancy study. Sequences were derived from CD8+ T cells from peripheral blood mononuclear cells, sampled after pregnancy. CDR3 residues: CASSASGSVYNEQFF. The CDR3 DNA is TGTGCCAGCAGTGCTAGCGGGAGTGTCTACAATGAGCAGTTCTTC.